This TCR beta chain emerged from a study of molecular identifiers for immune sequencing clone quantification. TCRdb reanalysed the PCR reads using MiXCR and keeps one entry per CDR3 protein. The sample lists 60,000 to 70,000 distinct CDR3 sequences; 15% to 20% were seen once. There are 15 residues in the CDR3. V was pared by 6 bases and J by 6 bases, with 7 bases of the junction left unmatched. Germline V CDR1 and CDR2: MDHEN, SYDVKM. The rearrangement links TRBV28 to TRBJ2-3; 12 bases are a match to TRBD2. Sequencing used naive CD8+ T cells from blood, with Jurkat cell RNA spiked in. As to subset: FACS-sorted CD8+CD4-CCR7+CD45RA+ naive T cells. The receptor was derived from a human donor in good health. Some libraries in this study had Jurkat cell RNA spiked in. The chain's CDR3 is CASSTTSGSWDTQYF. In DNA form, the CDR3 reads TGTGCCAGCAGCACGACTAGCGGGAGTTGGGATACGCAGTATTTT. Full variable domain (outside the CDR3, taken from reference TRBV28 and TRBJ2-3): DVKVTQSSRYLVKRTGEKVFLECVQDMDHENMFWYRQDPGLGLRLIYFSYDVKMKEKGDIPEGYSVSREKKERFSLILESASTNQTSMYLCASSTTSGSWDTQYFGPGTRLTVL.